This T cell receptor beta chain appears in the sequencing data of a study of vaccination effects on CD4 cells after COVID-19. This clone has only one observation. Its antigen is still unknown. The CDR3 loop spans 15 amino acids. V lost 3 bases, J lost 5 bases, and 16 bases lay in between. Germline values: CDR1 SGDLS, CDR2 YYNGEE. Culture lasted 10 days before CD4+ T cell isolation. Participants received two doses of either the BNT162b2 or mRNA-1273 vaccine. Sequenced by immunoSEQ multiplex PCR; TCRdb stores in-frame clones only, minus some. The data contain tens of thousands of clones, 78% of them singletons.

The receptor was derived from a human donor who received a COVID-19 vaccine. The rearrangement uses TRBV9 and TRBJ2-3; D is unclear. The sequencing used CD4+ T cells from PBMCs cultured without peptide, collected after COVID-19 vaccination. CDR3 coding DNA: TGTGCCAGCAGCGCAGAGCCCTTACGGGTAGATACGCAGTATTTT. The encoded protein is CASSAEPLRVDTQYF.